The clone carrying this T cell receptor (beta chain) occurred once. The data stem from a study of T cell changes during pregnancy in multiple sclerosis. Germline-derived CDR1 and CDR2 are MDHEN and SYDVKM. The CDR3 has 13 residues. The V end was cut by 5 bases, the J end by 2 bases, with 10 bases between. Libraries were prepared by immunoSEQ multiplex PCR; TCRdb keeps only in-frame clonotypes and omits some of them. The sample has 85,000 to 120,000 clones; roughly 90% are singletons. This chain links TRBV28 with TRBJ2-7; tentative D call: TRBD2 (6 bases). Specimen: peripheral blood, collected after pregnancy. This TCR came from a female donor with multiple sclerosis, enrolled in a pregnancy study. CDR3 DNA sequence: TGTGCCAGCAGTATGACGGGGGCCTACGAGCAGTACTTC. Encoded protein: CASSMTGAYEQYF. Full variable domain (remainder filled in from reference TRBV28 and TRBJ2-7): DVKVTQSSRYLVKRTGEKVFLECVQDMDHENMFWYRQDPGLGLRLIYFSYDVKMKEKGDIPEGYSVSREKKERFSLILESASTNQTSMYLCASSMTGAYEQYFGPGTRLTVT.